This T cell receptor beta chain was sequenced during a study of blood T cell repertoires in COVID-19. Study summary: Acute-phase and convalescent COVID-19 samples originated in the United States, Italy and Spain. The analysed material was cDNA or gDNA that came from T cells, B-cell-depleted T cells, or PBMCs.

Germline V CDR1 and CDR2: LNHDA, SQIVND (reference sequence). This CDR3 contains 16 residues. With 4 bases clipped from V and 5 bases from J, the junction kept 11 bases outside the gene matches. In the source study's methods: The assay estimated nucleated cells by amplifying reference gene primers. Only in-frame clones appear in the TCRdb table, and some are missing; sequencing was by immunoSEQ multiplex PCR. That table furnishes V, J and clone size, whereas the DNA furnished D and trimming. In the table there are 69,000 or so clones, approximately 80% of which are singletons. The TCR sequence derives from an elderly woman with acute or convalescent COVID-19. This chain uses TRBV19 with TRBJ1-2; TRBD1 aligns across 9 bases. Sequenced material: peripheral blood. The DNA of the CDR3 is TGTGCCAGTAGTACGCCCGTAGGGACAGGGAAGTATGGCTACACCTTC. Encoded protein: CASSTPVGTGKYGYTF.